The sequence of this TCR beta chain was determined in a study of T cells in Graves' hyperthyroidism and ophthalmopathy. The CDR3 regions of TCR beta were amplified from RNA transcripts. HTBI primers were the set used in a first-round RT-PCR of the TCR CDR3. One entry per CDR3 protein, called by TCRdb with MiXCR from the multiplex PCR reads. The repertoire holds almost 600,000 distinct CDR3 sequences, more than 45% seen once, with around 7.7% in the top ten. An absence of ophthalmopathy progression within 18 months meant stable Graves' hyperthyroidism. V was trimmed by 0 bases and J by 5 bases, leaving 8 bases between them. CDR3 length equals 13 residues. The germline gives CDR1 LGHDT, CDR2 YNNKEL (reference sequence).

The sequencing sample was made of peripheral blood or thyroid tissue (not recorded which). V usage is TRBV3-1 and J usage is TRBJ2-7, with D uncertain. The receptor's source is a woman between 18 and 29 years old with Graves' hyperthyroidism. CDR3 residues: CASSQEVLDEQYF. The CDR3 DNA reads as TGTGCCAGCAGCCAAGAGGTTTTGGACGAGCAGTACTTC.